The rows below give T cell receptor beta chains drawn from one sample of a study of cytomegalovirus exposure and HLA in healthy donors. TCRdb's table, derived via immunoSEQ multiplex PCR, lists solely in-frame clones and lacks some. The sample holds about 200,000 clones, 88% seen once. Sequencing was done on a sample of PBMCs. These receptors all stem from a woman younger than 30 in good health and CMV-seronegative. CDR3s include the opening cysteine and the closing phenylalanine or tryptophan. Each record gives: D gene, V gene, clone size, J gene, CDR3 protein, CDR3 DNA. D genes are given only for firm matches. Rows give clone size only sometimes, using once, few, many, or a class for an expanded clone.

>TRBD1|TRBV2|NA|TRBJ2-1
CASGTGGLYNEQFF
TGTGCCAGCGGGACAGGGGGGCTCTACAATGAGCAGTTCTTC
>NA|TRBV14|NA|TRBJ2-3
CASSQGTSYTQYF
TGTGCCAGCAGCCAAGGGACATCCTATACGCAGTATTTT
>NA|TRBV4-1|NA|TRBJ1-4
CASSQERDRAEKLFF
TGCGCCAGCAGCCAAGAACGAGACAGAGCCGAAAAACTGTTTTTT
>TRBD1|TRBV19|NA|TRBJ2-7
CASSISGTGFNEQYF
TGTGCCAGTAGTATATCCGGGACAGGGTTCAACGAGCAGTACTTC
>NA|TRBV5-6|NA|TRBJ2-7
CASSLGTRYEQYF
TGTGCCAGCAGCTTAGGGACACGCTACGAGCAGTACTTC
>NA|TRBV2|few|TRBJ2-7
CASSSGKSSYEQYF
TGTGCCAGCAGCTCCGGGAAAAGCTCCTACGAGCAGTACTTC
>TRBD1|TRBV5-1|NA|TRBJ1-4
CASSSGQGREKLFF
TGCGCCAGCAGCTCCGGACAGGGGAGGGAAAAACTGTTTTTT
>TRBD2|TRBV15|NA|TRBJ2-1
CATSGQTSESSYNEQFF
TGTGCCACCAGCGGGCAGACTAGCGAAAGCTCCTACAATGAGCAGTTCTTC
>TRBD1|TRBV28|once|TRBJ1-2
CASSWTAGTGIYGYTF
TGTGCCAGCAGTTGGACAGCCGGGACAGGGATCTATGGCTACACCTTC
>TRBD1|TRBV6-1|NA|TRBJ1-2
CASSDWQGAYGYTF
TGTGCCAGCAGTGATTGGCAGGGGGCCTATGGCTACACCTTC
>NA|TRBV4-3|NA|TRBJ2-7
CASSQDSLTRYEQYF
TGCGCCAGCAGCCAAGATAGCCTAACAAGGTACGAGCAGTACTTC
>NA|TRBV6-6|NA|TRBJ1-2
CASSPTLKLYGYTF
TGTGCCAGCAGCCCGACATTGAAACTCTATGGCTACACCTTC
>NA|TRBV4-1|NA|TRBJ2-7
CASSKIGGAAGYEQYF
TGCGCCAGCAGCAAGATAGGCGGGGCGGCGGGATACGAGCAGTACTTC
>TRBD2|TRBV19|few|TRBJ2-7
CASSAGTSGTYEQYF
TGTGCCAGTAGTGCCGGGACTAGCGGAACCTACGAGCAGTACTTC
>NA|TRBV6-6|NA|TRBJ1-5
CASSYSGGINQPQHF
TGTGCCAGCAGTTACTCTGGGGGGATCAATCAGCCCCAGCATTTT
>TRBD1|TRBV2|NA|TRBJ1-3
CASSDGADRAGNTIYF
TGTGCCAGCAGTGACGGGGCCGACAGGGCTGGAAACACCATATATTTT
>NA|TRBV6-6|once|TRBJ2-7
CASSYTGKGEQYF
TGTGCCAGCAGCTACACAGGGAAAGGCGAGCAGTACTTC
>NA|TRBV27|NA|TRBJ2-7
CASSSRTDLEQYF
TGTGCCAGCAGTTCGCGGACGGACTTGGAGCAGTACTTC
>TRBD1|TRBV14|few|TRBJ1-2
CASSQGTESYTF
TGTGCCAGCAGCCAGGGGACAGAGAGCTACACCTTC
>TRBD2|TRBV5-6|once|TRBJ2-7
CASNPTLGRAGEQYF
TGTGCCAGCAATCCTACACTCGGGAGGGCCGGCGAGCAGTACTTC
>TRBD2|TRBV10-3|few|TRBJ2-2
CAGGNLGGELFF
TGTGCGGGGGGGAACCTGGGCGGGGAGCTGTTTTTT
>NA|TRBV11-2|NA|TRBJ2-7
CASSLVAVGEQYF
TGTGCCAGCAGCTTAGTAGCGGTGGGTGAGCAGTACTTC
>TRBD1|TRBV19|once|TRBJ1-1
CASSPRRGRGPHTEAFF
TGTGCCAGTAGTCCCCGAAGAGGCAGGGGGCCTCACACTGAAGCTTTCTTT
>TRBD1|TRBV6-5|NA|TRBJ2-7
CASSLTGTGVWEQYF
TGTGCCAGCAGTTTAACCGGGACAGGGGTCTGGGAGCAGTACTTC
>NA|TRBV7-7|NA|TRBJ2-5
CASSFEGLETQYF
TGTGCTAGCAGCTTCGAGGGACTGGAGACCCAGTACTTC
>NA|TRBV9|NA|TRBJ1-5
CASSVDGGNQPQHF
TGTGCCAGCAGCGTAGATGGGGGGAATCAGCCCCAGCATTTT
>NA|TRBV30|NA|TRBJ1-1
CAWSEVEGREAFF
TGTGCCTGGAGTGAGGTGGAGGGGAGGGAAGCTTTCTTT
>TRBD2|TRBV11-2|NA|TRBJ2-3
CASSGGAGGDTDTQYF
TGTGCCAGCAGCGGGGGGGCGGGAGGCGACACAGATACGCAGTATTTT